This T cell receptor (beta chain) was profiled in a study of T cell responses to AZD1222 COVID-19 vaccine. Assay used: immunoSEQ multiplex PCR; TCRdb lists only in-frame clones, some missing. The sample yields some 130,000 clones, 85% to 95% seen once. Pooled together were second doses at about 4 or about 12 weeks. The CDR3 runs 14 residues. The germline V gene encodes CDR1 SNHLY and CDR2 FYNNEI. V lost 8 bases, J lost 6 bases, and 8 bases stayed unmatched. To note about this clone: Its antigen is as yet unknown.

Study-wide points: Targeting of unmutated variant regions was reportedly seen in nearly half of spike-specific TCRs.

The rearrangement joins TRBV2 to TRBJ2-3, with TRBD2 identical over 10 bases. This material consisted of peripheral blood, taken 28 days after the second AZD1222 dose. The receptor was derived from an adult who received the AZD1222 COVID-19 vaccine. The CDR3 is CASRWGLAFDTQYF. CDR3 coding DNA: TGTGCCAGCCGATGGGGACTAGCGTTCGATACGCAGTATTTT.